One sample yielded the 8 T cell receptor beta chains listed below, sequenced in a study of shared clonotypes between healthy human individuals (dated by TCRdb to the early 2020s). Receptors were amplified or captured by the immunoSEQ multiplex PCR assay. Entries here come from immuneACCESS through TCRdb and include only in-frame sequences with V and J called. Some clones fail to appear in such tables; in the studies checked, an unresolved V gene covers under half of the shortfall, and the cause of the remainder is unknown. In this sample the table shows 110,000 or so clones, around 66% of which occur a single time. The biggest ten clones account for approximately 23% of the sample. The sample taken for sequencing was memory CD8+ T cells sorted from blood. Taken with the paper, the label for cell subset or site translates to: CD45RO+ cells pooled with CCR7-negative TemRA cells. Receptor source: a woman aged 25 to 45 in good health.

This clone was found a few times. The chain joins TRBV19 to TRBJ2-1; D unresolved. This CDR3 is 14 amino acids long. Trimming left V 6 bases short and J 4 bases short, with 13 bases between. Per germline, CDR1 LNHDA and CDR2 SQIVND (reference sequence). CDR3 DNA sequence: TGTGCCAGTAGCCAACTGTCGGATTACAATGAGCAGTTCTTC. It translates to CASSQLSDYNEQFF. The full variable domain, with the rest looked up from reference TRBV19 and TRBJ2-1, is DGGITQSPKYLFRKEGQNVTLSCEQNLNHDAMYWYRQDPGQGLRLIYYSQIVNDFQKGDIAEGYSVSREKKESFPLTVTSAQKNPTAFYLCASSQLSDYNEQFFGPGTRLTVL.

The V and J genes are TRBV5-6 and TRBJ2-7; D gene unclear. Trimming cost V 4 bases and J 3 bases, with 11 bases left between them. Germline V gene data show CDR1 as SGHDT and CDR2 as YYEEEE. The CDR3 has 13 amino acids. CDR3 amino acids: CASSPPSSYEQYF. The CDR3, as DNA: TGTGCCAGCAGCCCACCATCTAGCTACGAGCAGTACTTC.

There are a few counts of this clone. The chain links TRBV27 to TRBJ2-7; TRBD1 matches 8 bases. The CDR3 covers 15 residues. V was pared by 0 bases and J by 7 bases, with 8 bases of the junction left unmatched. CDR1 MNHEY and CDR2 SMNVEV come from the germline V gene (reference sequence). Here the CDR3 reads CASSLSIRGPGEQYF. The CDR3 bases are TGTGCCAGCAGTTTATCGATCAGGGGGCCGGGGGAGCAGTACTTC.

The table lists this clone with a count of one. V usage is TRBV10-2 and J usage is TRBJ1-5; 7 nucleotides agree with TRBD1. The germline gives CDR1 WSHSY, CDR2 SAAADI. Trimming removed 5 bases from V and 2 bases from J; junction bases left unmatched: 6. CDR3 length: 15 residues. The CDR3 loop is CASSQQGLGNQPQHF. CDR3 DNA sequence: TGCGCCAGCAGTCAACAGGGGCTTGGCAATCAGCCCCAGCATTTT.

A note on this clone: At the DNA level, this CDR3 is encoded by other sequences in the same sample as well. V gene TRBV5-1 combines with J gene TRBJ2-7; D is unresolved. There are 12 residues in the CDR3. The germline gives CDR1 SGHRS, CDR2 YFSETQ. V was shortened by 4 bases and J by 0 bases, with 5 bases between the two germline ends. The CDR3 reads CASSPPSYEQYF. DNA of the CDR3: TGCGCCAGCAGCCCACCCTCCTACGAGCAGTACTTC.

The chain couples TRBV30 to TRBJ2-7; perhaps TRBD1 as D (5 bases). CDR1 and CDR2 from the germline V gene are GTSNPN and SVGIG (reference sequence). The V gene lost 2 bases and the J gene lost 3 bases, with 8 bases spanning the gap. The CDR3 covers 12 residues. CDR3 loop: CAWSTGHYEQYF. As DNA, the CDR3 is TGTGCCTGGAGTACAGGTCACTACGAGCAGTACTTC.

V usage is TRBV9 and J usage is TRBJ1-5; D is unresolved. Germline V CDR1 and CDR2: SGDLS, YYNGEE. Deletions cut 3 bases from V and 6 bases from J, with 16 bases between. This CDR3 contains 15 residues. The CDR3 bases are TGTGCCAGCAGCGCGGACGTCCTTCGGGTTCAGCCCCAGCATTTT. Translated: CASSADVLRVQPQHF. The full variable domain, its missing parts supplied by reference TRBV9 and TRBJ1-5, is DSGVTQTPKHLITATGQRVTLRCSPRSGDLSVYWYQQSLDQGLQFLIQYYNGEERAKGNILERFSAQQFPDLHSELNLSSLELGDSALYFCASSADVLRVQPQHFGDGTRLSIL.

In DNA, the CDR3 is TGTGCCTGGAGTGTCGGAAGGGAGCAGTACTTC. This sequence encodes CAWSVGREQYF. This sequence joins TRBV30 and TRBJ2-5; possibly TRBD2 for D (5 bases). The V gene's germline CDR1 is GTSNPN and CDR2 SVGIG (reference sequence). There are 11 residues in the CDR3. The V gene lost 0 bases and the J gene lost 11 bases, with 10 bases spanning the gap.